These T cell receptor beta chains were read from a single sample in a study of circulating and synovial CD4+ cells in juvenile arthritis. Assay: immunoSEQ multiplex PCR; the TCRdb copy retains only in-frame clones and omits some. The data hold fewer than 40,000 clones, with 93% observed a single time. The specimen sequenced was CD4+ T cells from blood. These receptors originate from a human donor with juvenile idiopathic arthritis. Each CDR3 is given with its conserved first and last residue. Fields, in order: D gene, V gene, J gene, clone size, CDR3 DNA, CDR3 protein. The D gene is left open where the match is weak. Some rows mark clone size as missing; the rest say once, few, many or name a class of expanded clone.

>TRBD1|TRBV5-6|TRBJ1-5|once
TGTGCCAGCAGCTTAGGACAGGGTGGCAATCAGCCCCAGCATTTT
CASSLGQGGNQPQHF
>-|TRBV6-1|TRBJ1-2|-
TGTGCCAGCAGTGAGCGGATTAGGCGACCTACGAGCTATGGCTACACCTTC
CASSERIRRPTSYGYTF
>-|TRBV9|TRBJ2-5|-
TGTGCCAGCAGCAGCCGTACAGGGCAGGAGACCCAGTACTTC
CASSSRTGQETQYF
>-|TRBV27|TRBJ2-1|-
TGTGCCAGCAGTTTATTCGTCAATGAGCAGTTCTTC
CASSLFVNEQFF
>-|TRBV6-5|TRBJ2-1|-
TGTGCCAGCAGTAAATCTACTTCGAGAGGCAAGCAGTTCTTC
CASSKSTSRGKQFF
>-|TRBV7-3|TRBJ2-2|-
TGTGCCAGCAGCTTAAGTGCACTCCCTCCCGGGGAGCTGTTTTTT
CASSLSALPPGELFF
>TRBD1|TRBV5-1|TRBJ2-1|-
TGCGCCAGCAGCTTGGGACAGGGGGCGAATAACAATGAGCAGTTCTTC
CASSLGQGANNNEQFF
>-|TRBV5-1|TRBJ1-1|-
TGCGCCAGCAGCACACAGGGAACTGAAGCTTTCTTT
CASSTQGTEAFF
>-|TRBV5-5|TRBJ1-5|-
TGTGCCAGCAGCCGCGGGGGGTTTGATCAGCCCCAGCATTTT
CASSRGGFDQPQHF
>TRBD2|TRBV5-4|TRBJ2-2|-
TGTGCCAGCAGCAGAGCGGGAGGGCCAATTATCGGGGAGCTGTTTTTT
CASSRAGGPIIGELFF
>TRBD1|TRBV13|TRBJ1-3|-
TGTGCCAGCAGCTACCCTACCGACAGGGCTTCTGGAAACACCATATATTTT
CASSYPTDRASGNTIYF
>-|TRBV6-5|TRBJ2-2|-
TGTGCCAGCAGCCTATACACCGGGGAGCTGTTTTTT
CASSLYTGELFF
>TRBD2|TRBV29-1|TRBJ2-7|once
TGCAGCGTTGTCGGCGGGAGTAAATACGAGCAGTACTTC
CSVVGGSKYEQYF
>-|TRBV20-1|TRBJ1-2|-
TGCAGTGGCAGTCCTGGTTGGGGCTACACCTTC
CSGSPGWGYTF
>TRBD2|TRBV27|TRBJ2-3|-
TGTGCCAGCAGTTTATCGTTGGTAGCGGGACCGACAGATACGCAGTATTTT
CASSLSLVAGPTDTQYF
>TRBD2|TRBV28|TRBJ2-7|-
TGTGCCAGCAGAACCCCGGGACTAGCGGTCCAGGAGCAGTACTTC
CASRTPGLAVQEQYF
>-|TRBV19|TRBJ1-3|few
TGTGCCAGTGGTACAACAGGTACTGGAAACACCATATATTTT
CASGTTGTGNTIYF
>TRBD1|TRBV7-8|TRBJ1-1|-
TGTGCCAGCAGCTTAGGGCGGGACAGGACTGAAGCTTTCTTT
CASSLGRDRTEAFF
>TRBD1|TRBV28|TRBJ1-5|-
TGTGCCAGCAGTCTCCTGAGCGGGACAGGGGGTCAGCCCCAGCATTTT
CASSLLSGTGGQPQHF
>TRBD1|TRBV5-4|TRBJ1-2|-
TGTGCCAGCAGCTTCGGACAGGGGGCCCGGGCCGGCGGCTACACCTTC
CASSFGQGARAGGYTF
>TRBD1|TRBV27|TRBJ2-1|-
TGTGCCAGCAGTTCTCTCTTACAGGGGTTCTCCTACAATGAGCAGTTCTTC
CASSSLLQGFSYNEQFF
>TRBD1|TRBV19|TRBJ2-7|-
TGTGCCAGTAGTATAAGACAGGGAATGAGCGAGCAGTACTTC
CASSIRQGMSEQYF
>-|TRBV7-2|TRBJ2-7|-
TGTGCCAGCAGCGTACTTCCGGGATTCTCCTACGAGCAGTACTTC
CASSVLPGFSYEQYF
>-|TRBV5-1|TRBJ1-4|-
TGCGCCAGCAGCTTGAACGGGAATAGGCCTAAGGAAGAAAAACTGTTTTTT
CASSLNGNRPKEEKLFF
>-|TRBV10-2|TRBJ2-5|-
TGCGCCAGCAGTTCACGGGATCCCAAGGAGACCCAGTACTTC
CASSSRDPKETQYF
>-|TRBV27|TRBJ2-1|-
TGTGCCAGCAGTTTATCGAGGGACTCCAATGAGCAGTTCTTC
CASSLSRDSNEQFF